The 7 T cell receptor beta chains below were found in one sample sequenced in a study of T cell repertoires in cytomegalovirus infection. TCRdb re-derived calls from the reads in MiXCR, one entry per CDR3 protein. The sample holds more than 650,000 distinct CDR3 sequences, approximately 40% seen once. The sample taken for sequencing was PBMCs. These receptors originate from a human donor in good health (CMV status not recorded). Some clones in this sample may be carry-over from other donors' samples.

V is TRBV7-2 and J is TRBJ2-3, with D maybe TRBD2 (6 bases). Germline V lookup: CDR1 SGHTA, CDR2 FQGNSA. Trimming shortened V by 8 bases and J by 2 bases, and 11 bases separated the two germline ends. The CDR3 has 13 amino acids. CDR3 in DNA: TGTGCCAGCGGCGGGGCCCCCACAGATACGCAGTATTTT. Translated, it gives CASGGAPTDTQYF. The variable domain in full, with the rest retrieved from reference TRBV7-2 and TRBJ2-3, is GAGVSQSPSNKVTEKGKDVELRCDPISGHTALYWYRQSLGQGLEFLIYFQGNSAPDKSGLPSDRFSAERTGGSVSTLTIQRTQQEDSAVYLCASGGAPTDTQYFGPGTRLTVL.

V is TRBV28 and J is TRBJ1-2; tentatively, D is TRBD1 (6 bases). Germline V gives CDR1 MDHEN, CDR2 SYDVKM. The CDR3 spans 15 residues. The V gene lost 2 bases and the J gene lost 1 base, with 11 bases spanning the gap. This chain's CDR3 is CASSLTGQRNYGYTF. CDR3 DNA: TGTGCCAGCAGTTTAACCGGACAGCGTAACTATGGCTACACCTTC.

This clonotype came up a few times. V is TRBV7-2 and J is TRBJ1-5, with TRBD1 matching 8 bases. Germline values: CDR1 SGHTA, CDR2 FQGNSA. This CDR3 is built from 16 residues. V shed 4 bases and J 4 bases; nucleotides not matched to a gene: 9. CDR3 sequence (DNA): TGTGCCAGCAGCTCCCGACAGGGGAGAGGGAATCAGCCCCAGCATTTT. It is translated as CASSSRQGRGNQPQHF.

The gene calls are TRBV5-1 and TRBJ2-1, with 13 bases lining up with TRBD2. J gave up 0 bases and V 1 base, and 7 bases lay outside the gene matches. This CDR3 contains 19 residues. Germline values: CDR1 SGHRS, CDR2 YFSETQ. The CDR3 sequence is CASSLRGLAGRSSYNEQFF. The CDR3 nucleotides are TGCGCCAGCAGCTTGAGGGGACTAGCGGGACGCAGCTCCTACAATGAGCAGTTCTTC.

The chain links TRBV19 to TRBJ2-3; D possibly corresponds to TRBD2 (6 bases). V lost 1 base and J lost 7, with 12 bases in between. The CDR3 contains 14 residues. From germline, CDR1 is LNHDA and CDR2 SQIVND (reference sequence). The CDR3 region is CASSIGRGTNTQYF. CDR3 DNA sequence: TGTGCCAGTAGTATAGGTCGGGGGACCAATACGCAGTATTTT.

The V and J genes are TRBV28 and TRBJ1-6; maybe TRBD1 (5 bases). Germline V CDR1 and CDR2: MDHEN, SYDVKM. Trimming cost V 6 bases and J 9 bases, with 15 bases left between them. There are 14 residues in the CDR3. The CDR3 sequence: CASSSGTRSSPLHF. DNA for the CDR3: TGTGCCAGCAGCTCCGGGACCAGAAGTTCACCCCTCCACTTT.

The gene calls are TRBV10-2 and TRBJ1-4, with no clear D. The V gene's germline CDR1 is WSHSY and CDR2 SAAADI. This CDR3 has 15 amino acids. V lost 5 bases and J 15 bases, leaving 25 bases between the germline ends. The CDR3 nucleotides read TGCGCCAGCAGTCCTACCAGTCCCCAATCGCCGAGGGTGTTTTTT. Translating it yields CASSPTSPQSPRVFF.